This T cell receptor (beta chain) is from a study of T cells in Graves' hyperthyroidism and ophthalmopathy. Study-level information: Peripheral blood specimens were obtained at initial diagnosis, prior to any treatment.

Per germline, CDR1 MNHEY and CDR2 SMNVEV (reference sequence). V lost 5 bases, J lost 0 bases, and 12 bases lay in between. The CDR3 covers 15 residues. Amplified TCR beta CDR3 regions derived from RNA transcripts. First-round RT-PCR with HTBI primers amplified the TCR CDR3 region. TCRdb itself ran the multiplex PCR reads through MiXCR, one entry per CDR3 protein. In the table there are about 590,000 distinct CDR3 sequences, 15% to 19% of which are singletons. Diagnoses were made from clinical symptoms, serum measures (thyroxine and TRAb), thyroid ultrasound and orbital computed tomography. The chain has TRBV27 and TRBJ2-3, with D possibly TRBD1 on 6 matching bases. The source is a woman in her thirties with Graves' hyperthyroidism. The sample was blood. CDR3 residues: CASSLRTASTDTQYF. The CDR3 bases are TGTGCCAGCAGTCTCCGGACAGCTAGCACAGATACGCAGTATTTT.